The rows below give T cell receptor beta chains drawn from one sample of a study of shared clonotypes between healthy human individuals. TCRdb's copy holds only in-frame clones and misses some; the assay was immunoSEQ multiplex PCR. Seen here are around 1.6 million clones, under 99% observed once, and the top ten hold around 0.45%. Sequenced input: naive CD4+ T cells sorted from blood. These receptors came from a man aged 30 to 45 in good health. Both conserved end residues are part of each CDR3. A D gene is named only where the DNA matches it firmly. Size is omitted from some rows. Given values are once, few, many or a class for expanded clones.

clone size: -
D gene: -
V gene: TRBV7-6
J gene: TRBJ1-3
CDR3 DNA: TGTGCCAGCAGCTTAGCGACAGCTTACTCTGGAAACACCATATATTTT
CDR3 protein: CASSLATAYSGNTIYF

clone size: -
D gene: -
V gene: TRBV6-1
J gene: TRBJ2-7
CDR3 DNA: TGTGCCAGCGTCGCCGGGACGGCGTCCTACGAGCAGTACTTC
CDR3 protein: CASVAGTASYEQYF

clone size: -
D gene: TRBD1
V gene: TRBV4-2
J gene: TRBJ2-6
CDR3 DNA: TGTGCCAGCAGCCTACTCGGGACAGGGGTCCCTGGGGCCAACGTCCTGACTTTC
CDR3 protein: CASSLLGTGVPGANVLTF

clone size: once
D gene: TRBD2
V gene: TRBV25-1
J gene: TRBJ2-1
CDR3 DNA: TGTGCCAGCAAATGGGCGGATAGCGGGAACAATGAGCAGTTCTTC
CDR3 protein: CASKWADSGNNEQFF

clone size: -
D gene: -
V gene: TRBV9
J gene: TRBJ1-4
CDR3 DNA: TGTGCCAGCAGCGTGGGGACCGCAACTAATGAAAAACTGTTTTTT
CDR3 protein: CASSVGTATNEKLFF

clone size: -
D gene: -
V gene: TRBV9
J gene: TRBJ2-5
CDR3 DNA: TGTGCCAGCAGCGCCCAACGGGGGATCCAAGAGACCCAGTACTTC
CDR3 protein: CASSAQRGIQETQYF

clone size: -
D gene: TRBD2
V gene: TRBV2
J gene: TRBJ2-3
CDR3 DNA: TGTGCCAGCAGTCGTCCGGGACTAGAAACAGATACGCAGTATTTT
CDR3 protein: CASSRPGLETDTQYF

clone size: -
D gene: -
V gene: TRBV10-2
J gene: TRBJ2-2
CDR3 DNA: TGCGCCAGCAGTGAACGGCCAGCCACCGGGGAGCTGTTTTTT
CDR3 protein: CASSERPATGELFF

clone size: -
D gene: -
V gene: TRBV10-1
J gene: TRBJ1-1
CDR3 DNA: TGCGCCAGCAGTGAGGGGCAGGGTACGTCGTTTTTCGCTGAAGCTTTCTTT
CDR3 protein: CASSEGQGTSFFAEAFF

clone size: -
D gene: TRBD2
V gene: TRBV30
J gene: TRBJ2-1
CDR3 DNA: TGTGCCTGGCGGGAGGGCCTTAACAATGAGCAGTTCTTC
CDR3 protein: CAWREGLNNEQFF

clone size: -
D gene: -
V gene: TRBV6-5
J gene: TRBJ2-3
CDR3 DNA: TGTGCCAGCAGTTGGGAAAGCAGGAGCACAGATACGCAGTATTTT
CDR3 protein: CASSWESRSTDTQYF

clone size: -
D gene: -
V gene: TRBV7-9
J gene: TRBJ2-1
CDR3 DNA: TGTGCCAGCAGCTTAGCCTGGGCACCCTACAATGAGCAGTTCTTC
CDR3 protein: CASSLAWAPYNEQFF

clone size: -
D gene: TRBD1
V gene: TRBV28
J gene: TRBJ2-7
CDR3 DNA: TGTGCCAGCAGTCTACGACAGGGCAACTACGAGCAGTACTTC
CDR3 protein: CASSLRQGNYEQYF

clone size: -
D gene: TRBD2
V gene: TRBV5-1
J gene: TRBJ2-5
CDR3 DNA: TGCGCCAGCAGCTTGGTGATAGCGGGAGAAGGGACCCAGTACTTC
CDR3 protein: CASSLVIAGEGTQYF

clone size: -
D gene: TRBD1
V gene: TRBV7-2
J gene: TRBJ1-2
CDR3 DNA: TGTGCCAGCAGCTTAATGCGGGACAGGGGCTACACCTTC
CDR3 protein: CASSLMRDRGYTF

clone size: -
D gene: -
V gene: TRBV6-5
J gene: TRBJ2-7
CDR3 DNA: TGTGCCAGCAGTCAGACGGGGACGGGTCCCTACGAGCAGTACTTC
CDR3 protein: CASSQTGTGPYEQYF

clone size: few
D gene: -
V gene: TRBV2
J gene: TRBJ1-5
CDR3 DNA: TGTGCCAGCAGTGAGGGGCAGGGGAATCAGCCCCAGCATTTT
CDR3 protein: CASSEGQGNQPQHF

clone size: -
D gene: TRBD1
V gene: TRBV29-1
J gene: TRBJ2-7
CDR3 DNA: TGCAGCGTTGAATCCGGGACAGGGGTAGCTCATGAGGGCTACGAGCAGTACTTC
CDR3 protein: CSVESGTGVAHEGYEQYF

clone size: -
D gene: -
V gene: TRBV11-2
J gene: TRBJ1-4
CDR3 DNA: TGTGCCAGCAGCCGCCAGCCGGACAGTAATGAAAAACTGTTTTTT
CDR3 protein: CASSRQPDSNEKLFF

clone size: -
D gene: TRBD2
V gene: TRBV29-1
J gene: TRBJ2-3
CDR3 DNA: TGCAGCACCCGGACTAGCGGGAGTGCGACAGATACGCAGTATTTT
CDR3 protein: CSTRTSGSATDTQYF

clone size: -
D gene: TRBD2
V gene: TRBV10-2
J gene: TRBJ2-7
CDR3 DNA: TGCGCCACCAGGAGGACTAGCGCCTACGAGCAGTACTTC
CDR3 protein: CATRRTSAYEQYF

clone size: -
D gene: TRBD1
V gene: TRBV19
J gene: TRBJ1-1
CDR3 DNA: TGTGCCAGTAGCCGGGACAGGGGCCCTTCGAACACTGAAGCTTTCTTT
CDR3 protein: CASSRDRGPSNTEAFF

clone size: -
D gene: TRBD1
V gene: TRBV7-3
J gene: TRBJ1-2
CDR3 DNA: TGTGCCAGCAGTACAGGGGATCGGCTCACCTTC
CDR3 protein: CASSTGDRLTF

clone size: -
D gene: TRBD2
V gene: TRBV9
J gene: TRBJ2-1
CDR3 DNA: TGTGCCAGCAGCCAAGCGGGGACCGCCTACAATGAGCAGTTCTTC
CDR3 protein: CASSQAGTAYNEQFF

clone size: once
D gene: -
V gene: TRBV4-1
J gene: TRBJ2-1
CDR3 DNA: TGCGCCAGCAGCCTTACTCCGGCAGGGGATGAGCAGTTCTTC
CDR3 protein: CASSLTPAGDEQFF

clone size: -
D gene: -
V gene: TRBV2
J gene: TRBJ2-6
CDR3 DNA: TGTGCCAGCAGTCCGGACCGTTCTGGGGCCAACGTCCTGACTTTC
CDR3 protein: CASSPDRSGANVLTF

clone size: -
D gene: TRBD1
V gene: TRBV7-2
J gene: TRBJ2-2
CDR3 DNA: TGTGCCAGCAGCTTATTGTGGCAGGGGGCAGGGACCGGGGAGCTGTTTTTT
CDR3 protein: CASSLLWQGAGTGELFF

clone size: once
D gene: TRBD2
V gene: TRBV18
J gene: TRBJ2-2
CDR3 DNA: TGTGCCAGCTCACCACTAGCGGGAGGGCCCTCGGGCACCGGGGAGCTGTTTTTT
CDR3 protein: CASSPLAGGPSGTGELFF

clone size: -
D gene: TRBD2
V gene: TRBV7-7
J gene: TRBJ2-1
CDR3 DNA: TGTGCTAGCAGCCCGGCTAGCGGGCCAACGAATGAGCAGTTCTTC
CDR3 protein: CASSPASGPTNEQFF

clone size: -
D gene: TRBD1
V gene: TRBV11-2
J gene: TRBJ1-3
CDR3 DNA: TGTGCCAGCAGCTTACTACCCGGGACAGGGTCATCTGGAAACACCATATATTTT
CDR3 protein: CASSLLPGTGSSGNTIYF

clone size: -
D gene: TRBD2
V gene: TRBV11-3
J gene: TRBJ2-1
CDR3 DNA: TGTGCCAGCAGCTTCGGACTAGCGGAGCAGTTCTTC
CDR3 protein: CASSFGLAEQFF

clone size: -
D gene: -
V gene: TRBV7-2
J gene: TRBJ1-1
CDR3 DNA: TGTGCCAGCAGCACCAGGGGCATGAACACTGAAGCTTTCTTT
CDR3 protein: CASSTRGMNTEAFF

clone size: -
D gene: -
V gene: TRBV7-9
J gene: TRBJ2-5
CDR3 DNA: TGTGCCAGCAGCTTAGCCCACAGGGTCCAAGAGACCCAGTACTTC
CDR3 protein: CASSLAHRVQETQYF

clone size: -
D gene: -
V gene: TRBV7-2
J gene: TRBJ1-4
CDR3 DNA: TGTGCCAGCAGCCCGGGCAGCTTTTCAACTAATGAAAAACTGTTTTTT
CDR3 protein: CASSPGSFSTNEKLFF

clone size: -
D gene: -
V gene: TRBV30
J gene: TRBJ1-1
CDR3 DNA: TGTGCCGGAGAACGGACGGGAGCTTTCTTT
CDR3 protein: CAGERTGAFF

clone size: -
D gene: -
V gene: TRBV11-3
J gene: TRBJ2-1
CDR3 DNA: TGTGCCAGCAGCTCCTCACTTCAACGGACCCCCTTAGGGTACAATGAGCAGTTCTTC
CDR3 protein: CASSSSLQRTPLGYNEQFF

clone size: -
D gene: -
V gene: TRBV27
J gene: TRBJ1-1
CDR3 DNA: TGTGCCAGCCCCCAAGACGGCAGAGACACTGAAGCTTTCTTT
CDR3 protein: CASPQDGRDTEAFF

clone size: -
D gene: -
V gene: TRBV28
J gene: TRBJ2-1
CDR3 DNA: TGTGCCAGCACGAGCTCCTACAATGAGCAGTTCTTC
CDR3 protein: CASTSSYNEQFF

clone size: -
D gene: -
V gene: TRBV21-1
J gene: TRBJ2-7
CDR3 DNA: TGTGCCAGCAGCACTGGCGTAGAAAACGAGCAGTACTTC
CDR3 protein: CASSTGVENEQYF

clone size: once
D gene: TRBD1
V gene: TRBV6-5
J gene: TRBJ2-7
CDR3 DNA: TGTGCCAGCAGTTCCCTTGGACAGGGGGCAATAAACGAGCAGTACTTC
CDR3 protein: CASSSLGQGAINEQYF

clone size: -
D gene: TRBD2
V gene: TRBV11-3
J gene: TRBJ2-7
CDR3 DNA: TGTGCCAGCAGGACCGGACTAGCGGGACGCTCCTACGAGCAGTACTTC
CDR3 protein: CASRTGLAGRSYEQYF

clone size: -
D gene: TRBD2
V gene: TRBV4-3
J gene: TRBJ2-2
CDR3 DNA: TGCGCCAGCAGCCAAGATCTCGGGAGGCGGCCCGGGGAGCTGTTTTTT
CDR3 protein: CASSQDLGRRPGELFF

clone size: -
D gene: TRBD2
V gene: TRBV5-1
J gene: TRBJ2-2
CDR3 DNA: TGCGCCAGCAGCTTGGTAACTAGCGGGAGCGGAGTGGGGACCGGGGAGCTGTTTTTT
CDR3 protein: CASSLVTSGSGVGTGELFF

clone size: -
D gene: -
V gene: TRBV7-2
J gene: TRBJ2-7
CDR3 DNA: TGTGCCAGCAGCCGGAGAGGGGCCTACGAGCAGTACTTC
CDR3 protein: CASSRRGAYEQYF

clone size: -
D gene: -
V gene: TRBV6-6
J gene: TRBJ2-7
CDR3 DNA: TGTGCCAGCACCGCCCGGGACCAGGGCTACGAGCAGTACTTC
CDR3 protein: CASTARDQGYEQYF

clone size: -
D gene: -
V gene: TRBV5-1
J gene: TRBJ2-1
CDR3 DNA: TGCGCCAGCAGCTTGGGGTCTAGGAACTCCTACAATGAGCAGTTCTTC
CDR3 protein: CASSLGSRNSYNEQFF

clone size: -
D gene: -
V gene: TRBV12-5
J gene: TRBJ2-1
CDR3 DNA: TGTGCTAGTGGTCTCGCCTATGGGGGAGATGAGCAGTTCTTC
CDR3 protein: CASGLAYGGDEQFF

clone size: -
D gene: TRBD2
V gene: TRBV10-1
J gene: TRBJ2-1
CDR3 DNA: TGCGCCAGCAGTGAGGCTAGCGGGAGAAGGGATGAGCAGTTCTTC
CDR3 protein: CASSEASGRRDEQFF

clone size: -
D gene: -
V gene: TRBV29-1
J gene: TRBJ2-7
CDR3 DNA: TGCAGCGTTGTGGGGGGTGGACCCTACGAGCAGTACTTC
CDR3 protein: CSVVGGGPYEQYF

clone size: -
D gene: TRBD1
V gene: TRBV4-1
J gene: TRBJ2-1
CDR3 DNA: TGCGCCAGCAGCCCTGACAGGGGAGTTCTCAATGAGCAGTTCTTC
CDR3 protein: CASSPDRGVLNEQFF

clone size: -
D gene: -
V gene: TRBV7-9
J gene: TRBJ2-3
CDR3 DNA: TGTGCCAGCAGCGTGGGCGGAGCTGATACGCAGTATTTT
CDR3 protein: CASSVGGADTQYF

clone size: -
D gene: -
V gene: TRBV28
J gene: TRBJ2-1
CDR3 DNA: TGTGCCAGCAGTTTCGCTTTCTATGAGCAGTTCTTC
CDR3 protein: CASSFAFYEQFF

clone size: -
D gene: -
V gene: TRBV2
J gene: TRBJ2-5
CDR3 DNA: TGTGCCAGTCTAGGTGCAGGGGAGACCCAGTACTTC
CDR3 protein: CASLGAGETQYF

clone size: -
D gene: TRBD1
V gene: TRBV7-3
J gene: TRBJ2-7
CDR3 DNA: TGTGCCAGCAGCCCCCTTGGGTTGCAGGGGGAATCCTACGAGCAGTACTTC
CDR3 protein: CASSPLGLQGESYEQYF

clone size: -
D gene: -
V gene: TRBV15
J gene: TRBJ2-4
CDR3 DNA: TGTGCCACCAGCAGAACCCCGGGCCAAAACATTCAGTACTTC
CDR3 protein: CATSRTPGQNIQYF

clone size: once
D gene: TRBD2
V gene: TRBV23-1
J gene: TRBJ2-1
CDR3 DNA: TGCGCCAGCAGTCAAACGGGACTAGCGGGAGCGGGAGTGGTGAATGAGCAGTTCTTC
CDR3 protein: CASSQTGLAGAGVVNEQFF

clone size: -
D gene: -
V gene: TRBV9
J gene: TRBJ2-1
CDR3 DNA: TGTGCCAGCAGCCCCCGGAATTCGGCCAATGAGCAGTTCTTC
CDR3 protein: CASSPRNSANEQFF